A single sample is the source of the 32 T cell receptor beta chains below, sequenced in a study of beta chain features in type 1 diabetes. As every portion of the isolated RNA was reverse transcribed, the sequencing read expressed TCRB transcripts. TCRdb keeps only in-frame clones here, not all; method: immunoSEQ multiplex PCR. The sample records 400,000 to 500,000 clones, approximately 14% being singletons. The sequenced sample consisted of naive CD4+ T cells from blood. These receptors all come from a man in his thirties or forties in good health.

This chain links TRBV6-5 with TRBJ2-7, with TRBD2 identical over 8 bases. The CDR3 loop spans 13 amino acids. J was trimmed by 0 bases and V by 6 bases; bases with no gene match: 1. Germline V gene sequence: CDR1 MNHEY, CDR2 SVGAGI. In DNA form, the CDR3 reads TGTGCCAGCAGAACTAGCGGCTCCTACGAGCAGTACGTC. It translates to CASRTSGSYEQYV.

This clone was observed a handful of times. This chain links TRBV7-2 with TRBJ2-7; no firm D call. There are 13 residues in the CDR3. V dropped 4 bases and J dropped 7 bases, with 14 bases sitting between them. Germline values: CDR1 SGHTA, CDR2 FQGNSA. The CDR3 is CASSSLAGEEQYF. The DNA of the CDR3 is TGTGCCAGCAGCTCCCTGGCTGGGGAAGAGCAGTACTTC.

The chain combines TRBV7-2 with TRBJ2-5; tentative D call: TRBD2 (5 bases). The germline V gene has CDR1 SGHTA and CDR2 FQGNSA. The CDR3 totals 15 residues. V was pared by 7 bases and J by 5 bases, with 20 bases between. As DNA, the CDR3 is TGTGCCAGCACCCTAGCCCCACTTGGATGGGAGACCCAGTACTTC. Its translation: CASTLAPLGWETQYF. The variable domain in full, completed from reference TRBV7-2 and TRBJ2-5, reads GAGVSQSPSNKVTEKGKDVELRCDPISGHTALYWYRQSLGQGLEFLIYFQGNSAPDKSGLPSDRFSAERTGGSVSTLTIQRTQQEDSAVYLCASTLAPLGWETQYFGPGTRLLVL.

This clone came up a few times. The rearrangement joins TRBV11-1 to TRBJ2-5, with no clear D. Between the trimmed V and J ends, which lost 5 bases and 0 bases, there was a span of 10 bases. The germline gives CDR1 SGHAT, CDR2 FQDESV (reference sequence). The CDR3 totals 14 residues. The CDR3 here is CASSPIMYQETQYF. In DNA, the CDR3 is TGTGCCAGCAGCCCGATAATGTACCAAGAGACCCAGTACTTC.

This clone turned up a few times. The CDR3 loop is CASSFETGDSPLHF. CDR3 nucleotides: TGCGCCAGCAGCTTTGAGACAGGGGATTCACCCCTCCACTTT. This chain connects TRBV5-1 to TRBJ1-6, with 8 bases identical to TRBD1. The CDR3 is made up of 14 amino acids. After removal of 2 bases from V and 8 bases from J, the junction contained 3 bases not matched to a gene. Germline CDR1 and CDR2: SGHRS and YFSETQ.

This chain connects TRBV7-8 to TRBJ1-4; the D is unclear. Germline V lookup: CDR1 SGHVS, CDR2 FQNEAQ. V gave up 3 bases and J gave up 4 bases, with 6 bases separating them. The CDR3 consists of 13 residues. This chain's CDR3 is CASSFRFNEKLFF. The CDR3 region has the DNA TGTGCCAGCAGCTTCAGATTTAATGAAAAACTGTTTTTT.

The chain is built from TRBV10-3 and TRBJ1-6; D is possibly TRBD1 (6 bases). The CDR3 contains 16 residues. CDR1 ENHRY and CDR2 SYGVKD come from the germline V gene. V lost 5 bases to trimming and J lost 9 bases, with 20 bases between them. CDR3 protein: CAISNTNTGFGSPLHF. In DNA, the CDR3 is TGTGCCATCAGTAACACAAATACAGGGTTTGGTTCACCCCTCCACTTT.

The genes are TRBV29-1 and TRBJ2-3; D not resolved. CDR3 length: 11 residues. CDR1 and CDR2 from the germline V gene are SQVTM and ANQGSEA. V shed 1 base and J shed 5 bases, with 4 bases lying between them. The CDR3 nucleotides read TGCAGCGTTGAAGTCGTAGATACGCAGTATTTT. It specifies CSVEVVDTQYF.

The gene calls are TRBV30 and TRBJ1-2; D gene uncertain. V lost 3 bases and J 3 bases, leaving 14 bases between the germline ends. Germline V CDR1 and CDR2: GTSNPN, SVGIG (reference sequence). The CDR3 length is 14 residues. CDR3 nucleotides: TGTGCCTGGAGAAGGGAGCGGGCGGACTATGGCTACACCTTC. Translating gives CAWRRERADYGYTF.

V gene TRBV14 combines with J gene TRBJ2-2, with 8 positions matching TRBD2. The trim removed 0 bases at V and 4 bases at J, leaving 7 bases unmatched. CDR1 and CDR2 from the germline V gene are SGHDN and FVKESK. The CDR3 covers 17 residues. For the CDR3, the DNA is TGTGCCAGCAGCCAAGACCGAGCGGGGGTATCCACCGGGGAGCTGTTTTTT. Protein sequence: CASSQDRAGVSTGELFF.

This clone was picked up a small number of times. The chain is built from TRBV11-2 and TRBJ2-1; D call uncertain. CDR1 is SGHAT and CDR2 is FQNNGV in the germline V gene. The CDR3 consists of 12 residues. V was clipped by 4 bases and J by 4 bases, with 5 bases between them. CDR3 sequence: CASSSRYNEQFF. The CDR3 DNA sequence: TGTGCCAGCAGCTCACGATACAATGAGCAGTTCTTC.

The V and J genes are TRBV4-2 and TRBJ2-1; the D is unclear. CDR3 length: 13 amino acids. In germline, CDR1 is LGHNA, CDR2 YNFKEQ. Trimming took 1 base from V and 10 from J, leaving 11 bases between them. The CDR3 protein is CASSQGTSGEQFF. The CDR3 DNA is TGTGCCAGCAGCCAAGGGACCTCTGGGGAGCAGTTCTTC.

The rearrangement links TRBV6-5 to TRBJ2-7; 12 bases agree with TRBD2. Germline loops: CDR1 MNHEY, CDR2 SVGAGI. This CDR3 is built from 15 residues. V shed 5 bases, J shed 3 bases, and the junction held 5 bases outside the gene matches. The CDR3 nucleotides are TGTGCCAGCAGTACGACTAGCGGGGGTTTCTACGAGCAGTACTTC. As protein: CASSTTSGGFYEQYF.

The rearrangement joins TRBV6-5 to TRBJ1-5; no definite D call. V dropped 2 bases and J dropped 2 bases, with 4 bases sitting between them. The CDR3 spans 13 residues. The germline V gene encodes CDR1 MNHEY and CDR2 SVGAGI. In DNA form, the CDR3 reads TGTGCCAGCAGTTACGACGGCAATCAGCCCCAGCATTTT. Translating it yields CASSYDGNQPQHF.

The chain links TRBV2 to TRBJ2-3, with D unresolved. The ends were cut back, 8 bases at V and 5 bases at J, with 17 bases in the middle. Germline V gene lookup returns CDR1 SNHLY and CDR2 FYNNEI. The CDR3 extends over 14 amino acids. CDR3 nucleotides: TGTGCCAGCGACAAAACCGGGTCCGGAGATACGCAGTATTTT. As protein: CASDKTGSGDTQYF.

This chain links TRBV15 with TRBJ2-3, with D unresolved. The CDR3 extends over 14 amino acids. Trimming cost V 4 bases and J 1 base, with 9 bases left between them. Germline lookup yields CDR1 LNHNV and CDR2 YYDKDF (reference sequence). The CDR3 protein is CATSIRSGTDTQYF. CDR3 bases: TGTGCCACCAGCATCCGATCTGGCACAGATACGCAGTATTTT.

The chain couples TRBV5-1 to TRBJ2-5, with 8 positions matching TRBD2. V trimming: 1 base; J trimming: 1 base; junction bases outside the gene matches: 9. The CDR3 has 17 amino acids. Germline V gives CDR1 SGHRS, CDR2 YFSETQ. The CDR3 here is CASSLKGTSSFQETQYF. The CDR3 nucleotides are TGCGCCAGCAGCTTGAAGGGGACTAGTTCTTTCCAAGAGACCCAGTACTTC.

A few counts support this clone. This rearrangement joins TRBV4-3 to TRBJ2-3; D gene ambiguous. This CDR3 is built from 16 residues. V lost 0 bases and J lost 4, with 14 bases in between. The germline gives CDR1 LGHNA, CDR2 YSLEER. The chain's CDR3 is CASSQDKGRFADTQYF. In DNA, the CDR3 is TGCGCCAGCAGCCAAGATAAAGGCCGGTTCGCAGATACGCAGTATTTT.

This chain connects TRBV7-8 to TRBJ2-3; 7 bases agree with TRBD2. Germline V lookup: CDR1 SGHVS, CDR2 FQNEAQ. V lost 0 bases, J lost 2 bases, and 5 bases stayed unmatched. CDR3 length equals 16 residues. CDR3 coding DNA: TGTGCCAGCAGCTTAGCGCGGGAGACAGTCACAGATACGCAGTATTTT. Encoded protein: CASSLARETVTDTQYF.

The rearrangement joins TRBV10-3 to TRBJ1-1, with 7 nucleotides matching TRBD1. The CDR3 contains 13 residues. The junction had 3 bases not matched to a gene; V was cut back by 7 bases and J by 1 base. Germline CDR1 is ENHRY and CDR2 is SYGVKD. DNA of the CDR3: TGTGCCATCACCCGGGACAGGAACACTGAAGCTTTCTTT. Residues: CAITRDRNTEAFF.

The rearrangement uses TRBV27 and TRBJ2-3, with D perhaps matching TRBD2 (6 bases). The germline CDR1 and CDR2 sequences are MNHEY and SMNVEV (reference sequence). This CDR3 is built from 15 residues. V shed 3 bases and J shed 2 bases, with 12 bases lying between them. The CDR3 reads CASSFLAGITDTQYF. The CDR3 region has the DNA TGTGCCAGCAGTTTCTTGGCGGGAATCACAGATACGCAGTATTTT.

The chain joins TRBV6-6 to TRBJ2-7; D uncertain. The length of the CDR3 is 13 residues. Trimming removed 8 bases at V and 2 bases at J, with 13 bases between. Germline V gene data show CDR1 as MNHNY and CDR2 as SVGAGI (reference sequence). CDR3 bases: TGTGCCAGCTCGTTCGGCGGAACCTACGAGCAGTACGTC. Translation gives CASSFGGTYEQYV.

CDR3 protein: CASSLVAGTYNEQFF. Here the CDR3 DNA reads TGTGCCAGCAGCTTAGTAGCGGGTACCTACAATGAGCAGTTCTTC. The J gene is TRBJ2-1, the V gene TRBV11-3; 7 positions agree with TRBD2. The junction had 2 bases not matched to a gene; V was cut back by 1 base and J by 2 bases. The CDR3 runs to 15 residues. Germline V gene sequence: CDR1 SGHNT, CDR2 YENEEA.

J is TRBJ2-3 and V is TRBV6-1; D unclear. The germline V gene has CDR1 MNHNS and CDR2 SASEGT. Trimming took 2 bases from V and 6 from J, leaving 9 bases between them. The CDR3 loop spans 13 amino acids. The CDR3 sequence: CASSELRSDTQYF. In nucleotides, the CDR3 is TGTGCCAGCAGTGAACTCCGGTCGGATACGCAGTATTTT.

DNA of the CDR3: TGTGCCAGCAGCCAAGACTACCGGGACGAGCAGTACGTC. Amino acid sequence: CASSQDYRDEQYV. This sequence joins TRBV14 and TRBJ2-7; D is undetermined. This CDR3 has 13 residues. The germline CDR1 and CDR2 sequences are SGHDN and FVKESK. Trimming stripped 0 bases from V and 5 bases from J, with 8 bases between.

The table lists this clone with many counts. The V call is TRBV13, the J call TRBJ2-5, with 8 positions matching TRBD2. The CDR3 has 14 residues. Germline-derived CDR1 and CDR2 are PRHDT and FYEKMQ (reference sequence). V dropped 5 bases and J dropped 4; count of bases not matched to a gene: 6. The CDR3 protein is CASSTSGSSETQYF. CDR3 nucleotide sequence: TGTGCCAGCAGCACAAGCGGGAGTTCAGAGACCCAGTACTTC.

The chain links TRBV6-5 to TRBJ1-1; no definite D call. CDR3 length equals 14 residues. Between the trimmed V and J ends, which lost 0 bases and 0 bases, there was a span of 5 bases. Germline CDR1 and CDR2: MNHEY and SVGAGI. CDR3 residues: CASSYSTMNTEAFF. Written as DNA, the CDR3 is TGTGCCAGCAGTTACTCGACGATGAACACTGAAGCTTTCTTT.

This clone was recorded a few times. The chain combines TRBV7-8 with TRBJ1-5; the D gene is possibly TRBD1 (5 bases). V dropped 2 bases and J dropped 1 base, with 18 bases sitting between them. Per germline, CDR1 SGHVS and CDR2 FQNEAQ. This CDR3 region has 18 residues. The CDR3 spells CASSLFIVGGVSNQPQHF. CDR3 nucleotide sequence: TGTGCCAGCAGCTTATTCATCGTTGGGGGTGTGAGCAATCAGCCCCAGCATTTT.

In this sample, this clone turned up a few times. This chain connects TRBV4-3 to TRBJ2-7; the D is unclear. Trimming removed 0 bases from V and 1 base from J, with 10 bases in between. Germline CDR1 LGHNA, CDR2 YSLEER. The CDR3 loop spans 15 amino acids. The DNA of the CDR3 is TGCGCCAGCAGCCAAGATAACGGGCCATCCTACGAGCAGTACTTC. Translated: CASSQDNGPSYEQYF.

This clone has more than one count but fewer than ten. The rearrangement joins TRBV15 to TRBJ2-7; D may match TRBD1 or TRBD2 (5 bases each). CDR1 is LNHNV and CDR2 is YYDKDF in the germline V gene (reference sequence). Trimming removed 0 bases at V and 8 bases at J, with 17 bases between. The CDR3 covers 15 residues. The DNA of the CDR3 is TGTGCCACCAGCAGAGAATCGGGACGGATCGGTAAGCAGTACGTC. It codes for CATSRESGRIGKQYV.

This sequence joins TRBV4-1 and TRBJ2-1, with TRBD2 identical over 8 bases. The CDR3 spans 15 residues. V trimming: 1 base; J trimming: 4 bases; junction bases outside the gene matches: 3. The V gene's germline CDR1 is MGHRA and CDR2 YSYEKL. The CDR3 spells CASSQGLAGYNEQFF. The CDR3 region has the DNA TGCGCCAGCAGCCAAGGGCTAGCGGGTTACAATGAGCAGTTCTTC.

The chain uses TRBV7-2 and TRBJ2-7, with 11 bases identical to TRBD2. This CDR3 comprises 15 residues. V gave up 2 bases and J gave up 3 bases; unmatched junction bases: 3. The germline gives CDR1 SGHTA, CDR2 FQGNSA. In nucleotides, the CDR3 is TGTGCCAGCAGCTTATCCGGGACTAGCGGCTACGAGCAGTACGTC. It translates to CASSLSGTSGYEQYV.